These T cell receptor beta chains were read from a single sample in a study of CD8+ T cells in alopecia areata. Clones were read by immunoSEQ multiplex PCR, and TCRdb kept only the in-frame ones, dropping some. This table has tens of thousands of clones, about 71% appearing once. The sample consisted of CD8+ T cells sorted from blood, taken at week 4, from a patient treated with tofacitinib. These receptor sequences come from a human donor with alopecia areata. Each CDR3 is given with its conserved first and last residue. Each record gives: D gene, J gene, clone size, V gene, CDR3 protein, CDR3 DNA. The D gene is left open where the match is weak. Size is stated for part of the rows, as once, few or many counts, or as a class when the clone is expanded.

d_call: -
j_call: TRBJ1-2
clone_size: -
v_call: TRBV7-9
cdr3_aa: CASSPPVFLEAGGYTF
cdr3_nt: TGTGCCAGCAGCCCCCCGGTTTTCCTCGAGGCGGGAGGCTACACCTTC

d_call: -
j_call: TRBJ2-7
clone_size: -
v_call: TRBV7-2
cdr3_aa: CASSLGIGALNEQYF
cdr3_nt: TGTGCCAGCAGCTTAGGAATCGGGGCTCTCAACGAGCAGTACTTC

d_call: TRBD1
j_call: TRBJ2-7
clone_size: -
v_call: TRBV29-1
cdr3_aa: CSVEDQDRATYEQYF
cdr3_nt: TGCAGCGTTGAAGATCAGGACAGGGCAACCTACGAGCAGTACTTC

d_call: TRBD2
j_call: TRBJ2-7
clone_size: -
v_call: TRBV25-1
cdr3_aa: CASTRGESYEQYF
cdr3_nt: TGTGCCTCTACTCGGGGGGAGAGTTACGAGCAGTACTTC

d_call: -
j_call: TRBJ2-7
clone_size: -
v_call: TRBV7-2
cdr3_aa: CASSLEFYEQYF
cdr3_nt: TGTGCCAGCAGCTTAGAATTCTACGAGCAGTACTTC

d_call: TRBD1
j_call: TRBJ2-7
clone_size: -
v_call: TRBV6-6
cdr3_aa: CASSLRDSSYEQYF
cdr3_nt: TGTGCCAGCAGTTTGAGGGACAGTTCCTACGAGCAGTACTTC

d_call: -
j_call: TRBJ2-1
clone_size: few
v_call: TRBV9
cdr3_aa: CASSVALNEQFF
cdr3_nt: TGTGCCAGCAGCGTAGCCTTAAATGAGCAGTTCTTC

d_call: -
j_call: TRBJ1-2
clone_size: -
v_call: TRBV30
cdr3_aa: CAWNPRGESTYTF
cdr3_nt: TGTGCCTGGAACCCCAGGGGCGAATCGACTTACACCTTC

d_call: TRBD1
j_call: TRBJ1-1
clone_size: -
v_call: TRBV7-9
cdr3_aa: CASSLGDRGFNIAFF
cdr3_nt: TGTGCCAGCAGCTTAGGGGACAGGGGCTTTAACATAGCTTTCTTT

d_call: -
j_call: TRBJ2-4
clone_size: -
v_call: TRBV10-1
cdr3_aa: CASSEWSQGSIQYF
cdr3_nt: TGCGCCAGCAGTGAATGGAGCCAGGGTAGCATTCAGTACTTC

d_call: -
j_call: TRBJ2-7
clone_size: -
v_call: TRBV6-6
cdr3_aa: CASSLGVYEQYF
cdr3_nt: TGTGCCAGCAGTTTGGGAGTGTACGAGCAGTACTTC

d_call: TRBD2
j_call: TRBJ2-3
clone_size: few
v_call: TRBV29-1
cdr3_aa: CSARIAGRLDTQYF
cdr3_nt: TGCAGCGCGAGAATAGCGGGGAGATTAGATACGCAGTATTTT

d_call: -
j_call: TRBJ2-1
clone_size: few
v_call: TRBV29-1
cdr3_aa: CSVVGRRDNNEQFF
cdr3_nt: TGCAGCGTAGTTGGACGAAGGGATAACAATGAGCAGTTCTTC

d_call: -
j_call: TRBJ1-2
clone_size: -
v_call: TRBV30
cdr3_aa: CALAETYGYTF
cdr3_nt: TGTGCCCTAGCCGAGACATATGGCTACACCTTC

d_call: -
j_call: TRBJ2-1
clone_size: -
v_call: TRBV6-6
cdr3_aa: CASSDPGDEQFF
cdr3_nt: TGTGCCAGCAGTGATCCGGGGGATGAGCAGTTCTTC

d_call: TRBD1
j_call: TRBJ2-7
clone_size: -
v_call: TRBV30
cdr3_aa: CAWSGGQGFHEQYF
cdr3_nt: TGTGCCTGGAGTGGGGGACAGGGATTCCACGAGCAGTACTTC

d_call: TRBD1
j_call: TRBJ2-2
clone_size: -
v_call: TRBV29-1
cdr3_aa: CSVEIPGGMDGELFF
cdr3_nt: TGCAGCGTTGAAATTCCAGGGGGCATGGACGGGGAGCTGTTTTTT

d_call: -
j_call: TRBJ1-2
clone_size: -
v_call: TRBV27
cdr3_aa: CASSLSWGVDGYTF
cdr3_nt: TGTGCCAGCAGTTTATCGTGGGGGGTCGATGGCTACACCTTC

d_call: -
j_call: TRBJ2-7
clone_size: -
v_call: TRBV9
cdr3_aa: CASSAGYEQYF
cdr3_nt: TGTGCCAGCAGCGCAGGATACGAGCAGTACTTC

d_call: TRBD1
j_call: TRBJ1-2
clone_size: -
v_call: TRBV30
cdr3_aa: CAWRPGQGAYGYTF
cdr3_nt: TGTGCCTGGAGGCCGGGACAGGGGGCCTATGGCTACACCTTC

d_call: -
j_call: TRBJ2-7
clone_size: -
v_call: TRBV4-3
cdr3_aa: CASSQESRVQYF
cdr3_nt: TGCGCCAGCAGCCAAGAAAGCCGCGTGCAGTACTTC

d_call: -
j_call: TRBJ1-5
clone_size: -
v_call: TRBV4-3
cdr3_aa: CASSQDRVNQPQHF
cdr3_nt: TGCGCCAGCAGCCAAGATCGCGTCAATCAGCCCCAGCATTTT

d_call: TRBD1
j_call: TRBJ2-7
clone_size: -
v_call: TRBV30
cdr3_aa: CAWSVGTGRYEQYF
cdr3_nt: TGTGCCTGGAGTGTAGGGACAGGGCGGTACGAGCAGTACTTC

d_call: -
j_call: TRBJ2-1
clone_size: -
v_call: TRBV5-4
cdr3_aa: CAINIKRGSYNEQFF
cdr3_nt: TGTGCCATCAATATAAAACGGGGGTCCTACAATGAGCAGTTCTTC

d_call: -
j_call: TRBJ2-5
clone_size: once
v_call: TRBV6-5
cdr3_aa: CASSSQPETQYF
cdr3_nt: TGTGCCAGCAGTTCGCAGCCGGAGACCCAGTACTTC

d_call: TRBD1
j_call: TRBJ2-4
clone_size: -
v_call: TRBV4-3
cdr3_aa: CASSQVWGQGADIQYF
cdr3_nt: TGCGCCAGCAGCCAAGTGTGGGGACAGGGGGCGGACATTCAGTACTTC

d_call: -
j_call: TRBJ2-4
clone_size: -
v_call: TRBV6-5
cdr3_aa: CASSGRPDYF
cdr3_nt: TGCGCCAGCAGTGGAAGGCCCGACTACTTC

d_call: -
j_call: TRBJ1-2
clone_size: -
v_call: TRBV29-1
cdr3_aa: CSVEGGEVYGYTF
cdr3_nt: TGCAGCGTTGAAGGGGGCGAGGTCTATGGCTACACCTTC

d_call: -
j_call: TRBJ2-7
clone_size: -
v_call: TRBV4-3
cdr3_aa: CASSQDRAGSYEQYF
cdr3_nt: TGCGCCAGCAGCCAAGATAGGGCAGGGTCCTACGAGCAGTACTTC

d_call: -
j_call: TRBJ2-3
clone_size: -
v_call: TRBV7-2
cdr3_aa: CASSLGLGGVTDTQYF
cdr3_nt: TGTGCCAGCAGCTTAGGGTTAGGCGGGGTCACAGATACGCAGTATTTT

d_call: -
j_call: TRBJ1-2
clone_size: -
v_call: TRBV19
cdr3_aa: CAVSGGSIGYTF
cdr3_nt: TGTGCCGTAAGTGGAGGGAGTATTGGCTACACCTTC

d_call: TRBD1
j_call: TRBJ2-2
clone_size: once
v_call: TRBV7-6
cdr3_aa: CASSSGTGTNTGELFF
cdr3_nt: TGTGCCAGCAGCTCCGGGACAGGGACGAACACCGGGGAGCTGTTTTTT

d_call: -
j_call: TRBJ2-2
clone_size: -
v_call: TRBV14
cdr3_aa: CASSHGVKLFF
cdr3_nt: TGTGCCAGCAGCCACGGGGTTAAGCTGTTTTTT

d_call: -
j_call: TRBJ2-1
clone_size: once
v_call: TRBV25-1
cdr3_aa: CASSPGTSYNEQFF
cdr3_nt: TGTGCCAGCAGCCCTGGGACATCCTACAATGAGCAGTTCTTC

d_call: -
j_call: TRBJ2-2
clone_size: -
v_call: TRBV30
cdr3_aa: CAWSLGTGELFF
cdr3_nt: TGTGCCTGGAGTCTAGGGACCGGGGAGCTGTTTTTT

d_call: -
j_call: TRBJ2-5
clone_size: few
v_call: TRBV7-8
cdr3_aa: CASSSPGSPYF
cdr3_nt: TGTGCCAGCAGCTCTCCGGGATCCCCGTACTTC

d_call: -
j_call: TRBJ2-7
clone_size: -
v_call: TRBV5-6
cdr3_aa: CASSSGTINEQYF
cdr3_nt: TGTGCCAGCAGCTCCGGGACGATCAACGAGCAGTACTTC

d_call: -
j_call: TRBJ2-7
clone_size: -
v_call: TRBV4-3
cdr3_aa: CASSQGFGDYEQYF
cdr3_nt: TGCGCCAGCAGCCAAGGGTTCGGCGACTACGAGCAGTACTTC

d_call: -
j_call: TRBJ2-7
clone_size: -
v_call: TRBV30
cdr3_aa: CAWSDSSYEQYF
cdr3_nt: TGTGCCTGGAGCGACAGCTCCTACGAGCAGTACTTC

d_call: -
j_call: TRBJ2-1
clone_size: medium-sized
v_call: TRBV4-3
cdr3_aa: CASSLSIGNEQFF
cdr3_nt: TGCGCCAGCAGCTTGTCTATCGGGAATGAGCAGTTCTTC

d_call: TRBD2
j_call: TRBJ2-7
clone_size: -
v_call: TRBV9
cdr3_aa: CASSASGGTSYEQYF
cdr3_nt: TGTGCCAGCAGCGCTAGCGGGGGGACCTCCTACGAGCAGTACTTC

d_call: -
j_call: TRBJ1-1
clone_size: -
v_call: TRBV6-1
cdr3_aa: CASREIQAFF
cdr3_nt: TGTGCCAGCAGAGAAATTCAAGCTTTCTTT

d_call: -
j_call: TRBJ2-3
clone_size: -
v_call: TRBV5-6
cdr3_aa: CASSLPTTDTQYF
cdr3_nt: TGTGCCAGCAGCTTGCCCACCACAGATACGCAGTATTTT

d_call: TRBD1
j_call: TRBJ2-5
clone_size: -
v_call: TRBV27
cdr3_aa: CASSGSRTGGETQYF
cdr3_nt: TGTGCCAGCAGTGGATCTCGGACAGGGGGAGAGACCCAGTACTTC

d_call: -
j_call: TRBJ2-5
clone_size: -
v_call: TRBV5-1
cdr3_aa: CASRGETQYF
cdr3_nt: TGCGCCAGCCGGGGAGAGACCCAGTACTTC